This TCR beta chain was recovered during a study of blood T cell repertoires in COVID-19. Study-wide context: Donors in the United States, Italy and Spain gave samples during acute or convalescent COVID-19. In each case, the material was cDNA or gDNA derived from T cells, B-cell-depleted T cells, or PBMCs.

This clone was seen just once. V gave up 2 bases and J gave up 10 bases, with 8 bases separating them. This CDR3 is 10 amino acids long. Germline V gene data show CDR1 as GTSNPN and CDR2 as SVGIG (reference sequence). Original methodology: Estimation of nucleated cell counts was performed using reference gene primer amplification. TCRdb keeps only in-frame clones here, not all; method: immunoSEQ multiplex PCR. V, J and clone size are taken as reported in that table, and D and trimming were inferred from the DNA itself. Of some 200,000 clones in the sample, 70% to 90% were seen once. The chain links TRBV30 to TRBJ1-1, with D hard to call. The receptor was derived from a woman between 18 and 29 years old who had recovered from COVID-19. Sequencing used peripheral blood. The CDR3 reads CAWSRIRAFF. CDR3 nucleotide sequence: TGTGCCTGGAGTAGAATCAGAGCTTTCTTT.